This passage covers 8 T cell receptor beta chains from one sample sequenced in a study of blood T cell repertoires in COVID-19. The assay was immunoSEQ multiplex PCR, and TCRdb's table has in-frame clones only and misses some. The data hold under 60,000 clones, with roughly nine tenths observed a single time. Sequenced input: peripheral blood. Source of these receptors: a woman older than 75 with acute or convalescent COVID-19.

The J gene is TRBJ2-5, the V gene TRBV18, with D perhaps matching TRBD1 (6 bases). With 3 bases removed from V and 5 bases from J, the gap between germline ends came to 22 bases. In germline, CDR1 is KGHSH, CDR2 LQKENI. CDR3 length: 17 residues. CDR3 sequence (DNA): TGTGCCAGCTCACCCCCATGGGGTCCAGGGGTCCGGGAGACCCAGTACTTC. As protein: CASSPPWGPGVRETQYF.

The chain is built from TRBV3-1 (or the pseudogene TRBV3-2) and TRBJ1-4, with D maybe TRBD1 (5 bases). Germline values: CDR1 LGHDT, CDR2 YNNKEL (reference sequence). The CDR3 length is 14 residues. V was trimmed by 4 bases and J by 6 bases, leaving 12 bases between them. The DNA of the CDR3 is TGTGCCAGCAGCCGCCAGGGCGGAGATGAAAAACTGTTTTTT. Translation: CASSRQGGDEKLFF.

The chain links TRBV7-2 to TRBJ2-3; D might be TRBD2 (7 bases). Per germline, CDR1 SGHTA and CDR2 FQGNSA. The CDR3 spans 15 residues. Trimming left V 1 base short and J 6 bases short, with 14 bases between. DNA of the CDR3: TGTGCCAGCAGCTTAGTTTCGGGGGGCGGGGATACGCAGTATTTT. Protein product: CASSLVSGGGDTQYF.

The CDR3, as DNA: TGTGCCAGCAGAATAAGGGACAGGGGGCTAACCTTC. Its translation: CASRIRDRGLTF. The chain links TRBV12-3 or TRBV12-4 to TRBJ1-2; TRBD1 aligns across 12 bases. The J segment lost 14 bases and the V segment lost 6 bases, leaving 7 bases of the junction unmatched. The CDR3 has 12 residues.

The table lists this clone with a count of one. CDR3 sequence: CAWSGAAGASNSPLHF. CDR3 coding DNA: TGTGCCTGGAGTGGCGCGGCAGGGGCGAGTAATTCACCCCTCCACTTT. This sequence joins TRBV30 and TRBJ1-6; tentatively, D is TRBD1 (6 bases). V lost 1 base and J lost 6, with 16 bases in between. The CDR3 has 16 residues. Germline V gene sequence: CDR1 GTSNPN, CDR2 SVGIG (reference sequence).

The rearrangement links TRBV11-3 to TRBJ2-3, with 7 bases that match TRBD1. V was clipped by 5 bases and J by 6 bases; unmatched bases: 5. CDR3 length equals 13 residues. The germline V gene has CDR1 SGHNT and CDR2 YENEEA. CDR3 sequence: CASSPEGADTQYF. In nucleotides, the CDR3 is TGTGCCAGCAGCCCCGAGGGGGCGGATACGCAGTATTTT.

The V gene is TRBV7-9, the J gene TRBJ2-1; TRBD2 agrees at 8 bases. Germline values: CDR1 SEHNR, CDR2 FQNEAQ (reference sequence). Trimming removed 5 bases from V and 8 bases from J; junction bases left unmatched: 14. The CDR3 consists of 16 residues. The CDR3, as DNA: TGTGCCAGCAGCCCCGAGGGGACTAGGAGGGCCGATGAGCAGTTCTTC. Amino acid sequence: CASSPEGTRRADEQFF.

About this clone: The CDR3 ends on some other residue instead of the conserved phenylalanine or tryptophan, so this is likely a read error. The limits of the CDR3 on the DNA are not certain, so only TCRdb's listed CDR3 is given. The CDR3 sequence: CASSQGRKGLHL. The chain carries TRBV3-1 (or the pseudogene TRBV3-2) and TRBJ1-1. Germline CDR1 and CDR2: LGHDT and YNNKEL (reference sequence). Ends included, the CDR3 has 12 residues.